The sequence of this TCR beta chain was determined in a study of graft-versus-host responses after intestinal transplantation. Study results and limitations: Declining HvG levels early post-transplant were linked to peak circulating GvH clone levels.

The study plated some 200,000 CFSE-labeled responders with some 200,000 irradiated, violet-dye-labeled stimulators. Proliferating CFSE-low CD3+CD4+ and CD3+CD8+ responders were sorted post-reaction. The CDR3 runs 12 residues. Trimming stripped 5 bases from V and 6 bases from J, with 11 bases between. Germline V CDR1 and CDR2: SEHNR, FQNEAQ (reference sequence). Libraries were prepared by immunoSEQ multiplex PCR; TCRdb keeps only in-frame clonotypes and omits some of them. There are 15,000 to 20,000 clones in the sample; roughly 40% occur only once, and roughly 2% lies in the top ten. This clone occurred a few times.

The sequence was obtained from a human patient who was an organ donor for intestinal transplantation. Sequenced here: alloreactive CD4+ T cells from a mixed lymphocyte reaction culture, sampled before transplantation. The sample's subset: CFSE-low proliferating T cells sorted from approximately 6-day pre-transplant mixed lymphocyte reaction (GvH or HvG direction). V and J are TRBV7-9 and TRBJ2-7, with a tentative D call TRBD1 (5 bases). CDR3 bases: TGTGCCAGCAGCATACAGGTCTCCGAGCAGTACTTC. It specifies CASSIQVSEQYF.